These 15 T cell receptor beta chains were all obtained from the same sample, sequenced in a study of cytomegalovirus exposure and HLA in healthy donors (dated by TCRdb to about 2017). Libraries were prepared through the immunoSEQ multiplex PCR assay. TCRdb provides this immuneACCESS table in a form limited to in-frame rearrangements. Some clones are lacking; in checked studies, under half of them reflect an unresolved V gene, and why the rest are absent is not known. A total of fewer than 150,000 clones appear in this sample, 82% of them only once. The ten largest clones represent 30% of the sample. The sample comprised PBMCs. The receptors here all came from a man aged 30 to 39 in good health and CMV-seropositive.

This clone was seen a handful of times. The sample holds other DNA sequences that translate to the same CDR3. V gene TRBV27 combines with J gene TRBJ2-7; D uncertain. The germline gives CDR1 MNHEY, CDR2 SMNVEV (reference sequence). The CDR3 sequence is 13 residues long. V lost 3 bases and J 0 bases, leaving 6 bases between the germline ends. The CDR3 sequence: CASSLGDSYEQYF. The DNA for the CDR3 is TGTGCCAGCAGTTTGGGCGACTCCTACGAGCAGTACTTC.

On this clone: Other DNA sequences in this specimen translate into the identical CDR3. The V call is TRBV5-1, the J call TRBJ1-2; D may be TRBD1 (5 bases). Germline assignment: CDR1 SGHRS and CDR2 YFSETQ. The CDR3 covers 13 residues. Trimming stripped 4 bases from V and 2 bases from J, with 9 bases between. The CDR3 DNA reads TGCGCCAGCAGCAGAGACAGCAACTATGGCTACACCTTC. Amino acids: CASSRDSNYGYTF.

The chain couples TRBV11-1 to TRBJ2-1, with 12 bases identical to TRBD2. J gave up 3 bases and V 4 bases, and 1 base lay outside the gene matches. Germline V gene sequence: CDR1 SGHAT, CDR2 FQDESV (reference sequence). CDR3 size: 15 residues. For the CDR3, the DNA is TGTGCCAGCAGCTGGGGACTAGCGGGCTACAATGAGCAGTTCTTC. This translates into CASSWGLAGYNEQFF.

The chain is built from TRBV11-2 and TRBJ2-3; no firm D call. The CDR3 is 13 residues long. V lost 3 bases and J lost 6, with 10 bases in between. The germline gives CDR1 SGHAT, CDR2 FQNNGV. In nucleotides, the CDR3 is TGTGCCAGCAGCTTTGGCCCCTTGGATACGCAGTATTTT. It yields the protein CASSFGPLDTQYF.

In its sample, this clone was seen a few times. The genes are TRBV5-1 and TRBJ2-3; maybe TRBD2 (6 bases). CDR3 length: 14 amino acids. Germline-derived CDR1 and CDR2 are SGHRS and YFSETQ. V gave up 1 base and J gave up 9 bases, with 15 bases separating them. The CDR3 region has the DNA TGCGCCAGCAGCTTGACGGCGGGGACCGTCACGCAGTATTTT. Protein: CASSLTAGTVTQYF.

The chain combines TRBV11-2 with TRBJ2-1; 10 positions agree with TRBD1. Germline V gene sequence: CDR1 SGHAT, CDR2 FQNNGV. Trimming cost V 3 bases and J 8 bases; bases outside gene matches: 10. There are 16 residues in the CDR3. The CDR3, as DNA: TGTGCCAGCAGCTTTCAGCCGGGACAGGGGTCCCATGAGCAGTTCTTC. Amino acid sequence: CASSFQPGQGSHEQFF.

The CDR3 DNA sequence: TGTGCCAGCAGCTACGGGAATACGCAGTATTTT. Translation gives CASSYGNTQYF. This chain connects TRBV5-6 to TRBJ2-3; maybe TRBD2 (5 bases). V lost 3 bases and J lost 7, with 6 bases in between. Germline V gene lookup returns CDR1 SGHDT and CDR2 YYEEEE. The CDR3 has 11 residues.

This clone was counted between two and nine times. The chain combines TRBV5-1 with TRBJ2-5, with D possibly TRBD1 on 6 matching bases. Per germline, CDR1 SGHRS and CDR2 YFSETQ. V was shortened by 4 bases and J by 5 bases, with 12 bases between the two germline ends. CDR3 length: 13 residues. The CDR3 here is CASSVDTGETQYF. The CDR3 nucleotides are TGCGCCAGCAGCGTGGACACAGGGGAGACCCAGTACTTC.

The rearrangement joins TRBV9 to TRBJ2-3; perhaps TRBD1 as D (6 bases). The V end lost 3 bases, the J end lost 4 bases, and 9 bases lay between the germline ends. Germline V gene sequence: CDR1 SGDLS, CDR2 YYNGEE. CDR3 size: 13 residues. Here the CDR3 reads CASSDGQSDTQYF. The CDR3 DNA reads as TGTGCCAGCAGCGACGGACAGTCAGATACGCAGTATTTT. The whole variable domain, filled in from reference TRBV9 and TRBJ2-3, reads DSGVTQTPKHLITATGQRVTLRCSPRSGDLSVYWYQQSLDQGLQFLIQYYNGEERAKGNILERFSAQQFPDLHSELNLSSLELGDSALYFCASSDGQSDTQYFGPGTRLTVL.

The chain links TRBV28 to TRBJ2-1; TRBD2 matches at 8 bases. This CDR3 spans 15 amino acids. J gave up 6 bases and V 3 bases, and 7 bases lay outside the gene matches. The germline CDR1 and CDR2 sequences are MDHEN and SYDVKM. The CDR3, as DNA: TGTGCCAGCAGTTTTACCAGCGGGAGAGGCAATGAGCAGTTCTTC. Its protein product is CASSFTSGRGNEQFF. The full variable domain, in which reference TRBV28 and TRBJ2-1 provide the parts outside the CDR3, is DVKVTQSSRYLVKRTGEKVFLECVQDMDHENMFWYRQDPGLGLRLIYFSYDVKMKEKGDIPEGYSVSREKKERFSLILESASTNQTSMYLCASSFTSGRGNEQFFGPGTRLTVL.

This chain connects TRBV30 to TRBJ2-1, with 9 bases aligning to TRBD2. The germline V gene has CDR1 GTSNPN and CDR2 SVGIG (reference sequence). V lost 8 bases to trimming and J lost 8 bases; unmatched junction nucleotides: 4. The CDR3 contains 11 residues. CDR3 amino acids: CAGTSTHEQFF. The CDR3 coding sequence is TGTGCCGGGACTAGCACCCATGAGCAGTTCTTC.

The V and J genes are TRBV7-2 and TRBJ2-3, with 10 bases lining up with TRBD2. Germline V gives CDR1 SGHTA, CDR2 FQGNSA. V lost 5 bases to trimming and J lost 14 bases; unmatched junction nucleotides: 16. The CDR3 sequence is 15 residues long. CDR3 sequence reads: CASSEKSGTSVGLYF. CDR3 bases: TGTGCCAGCAGCGAAAAATCCGGGACTAGCGTTGGGCTGTATTTT. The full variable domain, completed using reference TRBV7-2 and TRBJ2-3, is GAGVSQSPSNKVTEKGKDVELRCDPISGHTALYWYRQSLGQGLEFLIYFQGNSAPDKSGLPSDRFSAERTGGSVSTLTIQRTQQEDSAVYLCASSEKSGTSVGLYFGPGTRLTVL.

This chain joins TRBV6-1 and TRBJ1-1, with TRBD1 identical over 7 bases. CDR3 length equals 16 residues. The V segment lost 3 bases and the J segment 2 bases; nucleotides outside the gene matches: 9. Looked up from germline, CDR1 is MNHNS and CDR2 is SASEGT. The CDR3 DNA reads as TGTGCCAGCAGTGACCCCCGGACAGGATTAAACACTGAAGCTTTCTTT. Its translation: CASSDPRTGLNTEAFF.

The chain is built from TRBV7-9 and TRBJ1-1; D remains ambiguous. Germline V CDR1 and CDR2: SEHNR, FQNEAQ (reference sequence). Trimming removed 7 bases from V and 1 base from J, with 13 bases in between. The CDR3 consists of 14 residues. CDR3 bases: TGTGCCAGCACCAGTGGGCACGGGAACACTGAAGCTTTCTTT. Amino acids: CASTSGHGNTEAFF.

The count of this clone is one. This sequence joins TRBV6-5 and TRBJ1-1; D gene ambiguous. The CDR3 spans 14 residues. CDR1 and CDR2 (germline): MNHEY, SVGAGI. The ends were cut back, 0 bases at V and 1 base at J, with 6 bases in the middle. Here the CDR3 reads CASSYSYENTEAFF. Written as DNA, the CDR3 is TGTGCCAGCAGTTACTCCTACGAGAACACTGAAGCTTTCTTT.